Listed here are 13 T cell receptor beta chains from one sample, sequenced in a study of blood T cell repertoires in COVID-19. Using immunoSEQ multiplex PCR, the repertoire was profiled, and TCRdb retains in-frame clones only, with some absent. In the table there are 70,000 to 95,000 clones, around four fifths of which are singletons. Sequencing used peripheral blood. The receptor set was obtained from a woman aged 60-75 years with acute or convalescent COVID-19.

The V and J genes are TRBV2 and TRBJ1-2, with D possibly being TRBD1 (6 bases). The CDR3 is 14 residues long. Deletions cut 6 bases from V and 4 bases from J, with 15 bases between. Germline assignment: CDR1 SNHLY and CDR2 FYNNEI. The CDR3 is CASRETDRPYGYTF. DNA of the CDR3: TGTGCCAGCAGGGAAACTGACAGGCCCTATGGCTACACCTTC.

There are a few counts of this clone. The CDR3 reads CATSTDKGSNQPQHF. The CDR3 DNA reads TGTGCCACCAGCACAGACAAGGGGAGCAATCAGCCCCAGCATTTT. This chain joins TRBV15 and TRBJ1-5; tentatively, D is TRBD1 (5 bases). With 4 bases removed from V and 1 base from J, the gap between germline ends came to 11 bases. The CDR3 length is 15 residues. The germline CDR1 and CDR2 sequences are LNHNV and YYDKDF (reference sequence).

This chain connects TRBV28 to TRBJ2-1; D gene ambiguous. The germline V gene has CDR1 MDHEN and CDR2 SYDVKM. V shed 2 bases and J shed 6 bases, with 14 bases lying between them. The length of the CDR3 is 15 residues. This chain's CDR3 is CASSLGRTPFNEQFF. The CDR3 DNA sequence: TGTGCCAGCAGTTTAGGGCGCACACCTTTCAATGAGCAGTTCTTC.

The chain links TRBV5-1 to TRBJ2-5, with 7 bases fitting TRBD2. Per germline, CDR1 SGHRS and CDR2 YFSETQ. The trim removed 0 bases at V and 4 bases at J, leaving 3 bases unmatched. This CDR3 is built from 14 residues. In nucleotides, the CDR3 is TGCGCCAGCAGCTTGGAGGGAGGGAGAGAGACCCAGTACTTC. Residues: CASSLEGGRETQYF.

The CDR3 loop is CASSVAGPTYEQYF. CDR3 bases: TGCGCCAGCAGTGTTGCAGGTCCCACCTACGAGCAGTACTTC. The rearrangement links TRBV10-2 to TRBJ2-7; no clear D gene. The V end was cut by 4 bases, the J end by 2 bases, with 12 bases between. The V gene's germline CDR1 is WSHSY and CDR2 SAAADI. CDR3 size: 14 residues.

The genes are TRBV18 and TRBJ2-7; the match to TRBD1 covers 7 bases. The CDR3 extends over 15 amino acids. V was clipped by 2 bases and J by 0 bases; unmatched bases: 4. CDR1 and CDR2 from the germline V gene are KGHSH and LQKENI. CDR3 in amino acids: CASSPGGQSSYEQYF. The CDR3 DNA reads TGTGCCAGCTCACCAGGGGGACAGTCCTCCTACGAGCAGTACTTC.

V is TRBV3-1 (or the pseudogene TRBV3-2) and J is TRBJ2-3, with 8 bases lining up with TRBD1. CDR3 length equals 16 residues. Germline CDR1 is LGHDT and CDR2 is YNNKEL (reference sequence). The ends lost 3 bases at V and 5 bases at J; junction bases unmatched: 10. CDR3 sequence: CASSQGAGGRLDTQYF. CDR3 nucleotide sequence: TGTGCCAGCAGCCAGGGTGCAGGGGGCCGATTAGATACGCAGTATTTT.

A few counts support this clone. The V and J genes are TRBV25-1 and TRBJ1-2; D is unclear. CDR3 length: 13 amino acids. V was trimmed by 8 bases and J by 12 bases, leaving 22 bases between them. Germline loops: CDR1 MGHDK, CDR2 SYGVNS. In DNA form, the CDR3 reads TGTGCCAGCCAGGATGGACGGCGAGGGCTTAACACCTTC. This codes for CASQDGRRGLNTF.

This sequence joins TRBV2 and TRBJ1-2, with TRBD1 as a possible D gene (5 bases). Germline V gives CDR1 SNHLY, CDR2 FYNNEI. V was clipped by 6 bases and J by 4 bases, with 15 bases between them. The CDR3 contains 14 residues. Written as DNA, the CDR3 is TGTGCCAGCAGACGCGAAGGGGCTGCCTATGGCTACACCTTC. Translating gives CASRREGAAYGYTF.

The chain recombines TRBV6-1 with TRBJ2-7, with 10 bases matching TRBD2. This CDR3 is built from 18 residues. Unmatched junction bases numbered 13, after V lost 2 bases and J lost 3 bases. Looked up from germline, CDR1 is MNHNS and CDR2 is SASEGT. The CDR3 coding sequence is TGTGCCAGCAGTGAATTTTATGCTAGCGGGGGCTCCCTCTACGAGCAGTACTTC. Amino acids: CASSEFYASGGSLYEQYF.

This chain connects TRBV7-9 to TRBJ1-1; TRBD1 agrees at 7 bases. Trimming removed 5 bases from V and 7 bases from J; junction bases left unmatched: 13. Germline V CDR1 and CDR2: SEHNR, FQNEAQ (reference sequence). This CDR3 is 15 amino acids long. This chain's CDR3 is CASSPNRDSLNEAFF. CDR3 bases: TGTGCCAGCAGCCCCAATAGGGACAGCCTCAATGAAGCTTTCTTT.

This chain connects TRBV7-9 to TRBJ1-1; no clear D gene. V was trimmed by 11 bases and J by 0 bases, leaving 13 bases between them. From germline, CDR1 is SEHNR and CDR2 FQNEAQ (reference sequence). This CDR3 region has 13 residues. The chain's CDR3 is CAGGLLLNTEAFF. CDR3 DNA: TGTGCCGGCGGGCTCCTTTTGAACACTGAAGCTTTCTTT.

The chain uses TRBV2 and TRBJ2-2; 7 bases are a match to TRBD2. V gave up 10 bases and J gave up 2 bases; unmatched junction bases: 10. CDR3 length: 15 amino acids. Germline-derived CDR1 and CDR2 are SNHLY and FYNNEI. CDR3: CAIKREGLNTGELFF. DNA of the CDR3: TGTGCCATCAAGAGGGAGGGCCTCAACACCGGGGAGCTGTTTTTT. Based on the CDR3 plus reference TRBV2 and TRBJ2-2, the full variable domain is EPEVTQTPSHQVTQMGQEVILRCVPISNHLYFYWYRQILGQKVEFLVSFYNNEISEKSEIFDDQFSVERPDGSNFTLKIRSTKLEDSAMYFCAIKREGLNTGELFFGEGSRLTVL.